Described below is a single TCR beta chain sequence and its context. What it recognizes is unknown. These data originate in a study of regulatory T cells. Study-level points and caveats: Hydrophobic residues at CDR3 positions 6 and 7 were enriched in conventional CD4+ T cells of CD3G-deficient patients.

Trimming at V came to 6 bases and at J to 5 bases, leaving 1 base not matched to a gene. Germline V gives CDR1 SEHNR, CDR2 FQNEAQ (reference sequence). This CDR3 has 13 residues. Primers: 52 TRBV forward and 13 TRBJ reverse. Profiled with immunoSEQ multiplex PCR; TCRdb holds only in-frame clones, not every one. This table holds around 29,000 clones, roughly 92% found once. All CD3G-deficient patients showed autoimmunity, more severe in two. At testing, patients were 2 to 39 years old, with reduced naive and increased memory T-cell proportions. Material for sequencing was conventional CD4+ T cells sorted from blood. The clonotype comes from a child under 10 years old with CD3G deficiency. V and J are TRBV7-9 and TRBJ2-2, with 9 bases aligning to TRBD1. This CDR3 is CASRDRGTGELFF. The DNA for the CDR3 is TGTGCCAGCAGGGACAGGGGAACCGGGGAGCTGTTTTTT.